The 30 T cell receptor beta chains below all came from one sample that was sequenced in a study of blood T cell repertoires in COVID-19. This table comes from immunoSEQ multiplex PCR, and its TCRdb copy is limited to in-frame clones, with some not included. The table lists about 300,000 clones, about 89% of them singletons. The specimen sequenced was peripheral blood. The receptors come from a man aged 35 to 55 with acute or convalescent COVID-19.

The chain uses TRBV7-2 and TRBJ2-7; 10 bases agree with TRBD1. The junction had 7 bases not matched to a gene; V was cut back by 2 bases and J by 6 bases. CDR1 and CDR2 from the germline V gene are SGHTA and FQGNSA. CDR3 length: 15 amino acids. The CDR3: CASSLTGTGDAEQYF. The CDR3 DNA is TGTGCCAGCAGCTTAACCGGGACAGGGGACGCCGAGCAGTACTTC.

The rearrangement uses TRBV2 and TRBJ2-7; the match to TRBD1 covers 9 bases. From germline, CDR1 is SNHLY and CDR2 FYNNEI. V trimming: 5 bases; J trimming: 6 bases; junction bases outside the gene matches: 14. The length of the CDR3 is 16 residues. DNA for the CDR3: TGTGCCAGCAGTTATCAAACCCCGGGACAGGGAACCGAGCAGTACTTC. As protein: CASSYQTPGQGTEQYF. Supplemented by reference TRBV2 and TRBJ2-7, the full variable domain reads EPEVTQTPSHQVTQMGQEVILRCVPISNHLYFYWYRQILGQKVEFLVSFYNNEISEKSEIFDDQFSVERPDGSNFTLKIRSTKLEDSAMYFCASSYQTPGQGTEQYFGPGTRLTVT.

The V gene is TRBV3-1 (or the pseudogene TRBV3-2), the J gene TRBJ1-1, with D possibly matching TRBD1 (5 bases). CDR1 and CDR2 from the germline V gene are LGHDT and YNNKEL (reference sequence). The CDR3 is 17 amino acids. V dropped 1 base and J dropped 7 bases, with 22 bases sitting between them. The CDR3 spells CASSQGPGLTGPLEAFF. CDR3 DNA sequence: TGTGCCAGCAGCCAAGGACCCGGGCTCACAGGACCCCTTGAAGCTTTCTTT.

CDR3 amino acids: CASSLLRVHTEAFF. CDR3 nucleotide sequence: TGTGCCAGCAGCTTATTGAGGGTTCACACTGAAGCTTTCTTT. The chain links TRBV7-9 to TRBJ1-1; no clear D. V lost 2 bases, J lost 3 bases, and 10 bases lay in between. The germline V gene encodes CDR1 SEHNR and CDR2 FQNEAQ (reference sequence). The CDR3 is made up of 14 amino acids.

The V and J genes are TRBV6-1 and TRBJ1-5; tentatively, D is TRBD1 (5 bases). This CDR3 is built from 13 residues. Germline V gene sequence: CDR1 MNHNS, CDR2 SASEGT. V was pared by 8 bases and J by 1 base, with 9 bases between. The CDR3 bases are TGTGCCAGCCAGGGCAGGAGCAATCAGCCCCAGCATTTT. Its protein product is CASQGRSNQPQHF.

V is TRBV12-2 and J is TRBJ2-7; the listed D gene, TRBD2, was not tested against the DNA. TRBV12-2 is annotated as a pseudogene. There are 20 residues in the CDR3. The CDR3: CASRAYWSSGVTYLFYEQYF. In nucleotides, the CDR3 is TGTGCAAGTCGCGCATACTGGAGTAGCGGGGTGACCTATCTTTTCTACGAGCAGTACTTC.

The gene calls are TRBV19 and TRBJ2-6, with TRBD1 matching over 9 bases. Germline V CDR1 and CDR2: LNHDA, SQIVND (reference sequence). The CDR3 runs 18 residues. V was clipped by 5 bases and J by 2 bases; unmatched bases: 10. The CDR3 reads CASSARTGGMTGANVLTF. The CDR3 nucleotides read TGTGCCAGTAGTGCCCGAACAGGGGGCATGACTGGGGCCAACGTCCTGACTTTC.

The CDR3 DNA follows: TGTGCCAGTAGTATATCAGGGGGCTATCCCTACAATGAGCAGTTCTTC. Translation: CASSISGGYPYNEQFF. J is TRBJ2-1 and V is TRBV19; 8 bases align to TRBD1. V was clipped by 2 bases and J by 2 bases; unmatched bases: 5. This CDR3 has 16 residues. Germline lookup yields CDR1 LNHDA and CDR2 SQIVND (reference sequence). The variable domain in full, with the rest retrieved from reference TRBV19 and TRBJ2-1, is DGGITQSPKYLFRKEGQNVTLSCEQNLNHDAMYWYRQDPGQGLRLIYYSQIVNDFQKGDIAEGYSVSREKKESFPLTVTSAQKNPTAFYLCASSISGGYPYNEQFFGPGTRLTVL.

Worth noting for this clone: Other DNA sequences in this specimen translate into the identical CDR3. The CDR3 region has the DNA TGTGCCAGCAGCTTAGCGGCGGGAGTGGGCACTGAAGCTTTCTTT. The encoded protein is CASSLAAGVGTEAFF. This chain joins TRBV7-2 and TRBJ1-1; D unclear. Germline V gives CDR1 SGHTA, CDR2 FQGNSA. V was clipped by 0 bases and J by 4 bases, with 12 bases between them. There are 15 residues in the CDR3.

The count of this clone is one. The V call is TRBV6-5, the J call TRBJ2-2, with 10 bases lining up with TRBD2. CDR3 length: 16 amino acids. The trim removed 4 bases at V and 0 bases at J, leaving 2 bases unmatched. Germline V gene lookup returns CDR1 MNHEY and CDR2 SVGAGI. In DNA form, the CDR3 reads TGTGCCAGCAGTTGGGGACTAGCGACGAACACCGGGGAGCTGTTTTTT. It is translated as CASSWGLATNTGELFF.

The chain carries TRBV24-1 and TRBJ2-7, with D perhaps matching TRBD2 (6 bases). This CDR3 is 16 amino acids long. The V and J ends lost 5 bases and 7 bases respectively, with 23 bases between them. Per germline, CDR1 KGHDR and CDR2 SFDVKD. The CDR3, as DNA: TGTGCCACCAGTGCGAGGGATGGGGACTCCCGTTGGGAGCAGTACTTC. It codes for CATSARDGDSRWEQYF.

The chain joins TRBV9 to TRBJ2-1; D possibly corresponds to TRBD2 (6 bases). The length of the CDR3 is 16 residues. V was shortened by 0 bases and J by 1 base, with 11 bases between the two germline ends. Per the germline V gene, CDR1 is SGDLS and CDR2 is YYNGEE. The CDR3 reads CASSVAPGVSYNEQFF. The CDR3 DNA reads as TGTGCCAGCAGCGTAGCCCCGGGGGTGTCCTACAATGAGCAGTTCTTC.

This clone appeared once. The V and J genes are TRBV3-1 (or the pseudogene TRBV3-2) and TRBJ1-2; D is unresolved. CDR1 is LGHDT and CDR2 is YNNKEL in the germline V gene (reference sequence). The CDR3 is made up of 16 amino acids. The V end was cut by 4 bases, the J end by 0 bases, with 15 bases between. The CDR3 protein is CASSPLFGSANYGYTF. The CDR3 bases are TGTGCCAGCAGCCCCCTATTCGGCAGCGCTAACTATGGCTACACCTTC.

CDR3 in amino acids: CASSLLTRPGDTQYF. For the CDR3, the DNA is TGTGCCAGCAGCTTGCTAACTAGGCCTGGGGATACGCAGTATTTT. The rearrangement uses TRBV7-2 and TRBJ2-3, with a weak D call TRBD2 (5 bases). The CDR3 covers 15 residues. CDR1 and CDR2 (germline): SGHTA, FQGNSA. Trimming left V 3 bases short and J 6 bases short, with 16 bases between.

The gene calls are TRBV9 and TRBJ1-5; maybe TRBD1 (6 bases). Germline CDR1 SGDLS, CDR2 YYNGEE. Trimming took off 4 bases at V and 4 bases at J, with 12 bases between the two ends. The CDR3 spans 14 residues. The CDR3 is CASSPTGSNQPQHF. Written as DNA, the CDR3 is TGTGCCAGCAGCCCAACAGGGTCAAATCAGCCCCAGCATTTT.

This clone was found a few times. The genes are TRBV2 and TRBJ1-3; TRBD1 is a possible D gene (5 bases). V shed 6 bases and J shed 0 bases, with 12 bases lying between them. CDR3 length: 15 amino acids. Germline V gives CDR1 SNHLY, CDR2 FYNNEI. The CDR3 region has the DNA TGTGCCAGCAGCCTTGACAGCCTCTCTGGAAACACCATATATTTT. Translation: CASSLDSLSGNTIYF.

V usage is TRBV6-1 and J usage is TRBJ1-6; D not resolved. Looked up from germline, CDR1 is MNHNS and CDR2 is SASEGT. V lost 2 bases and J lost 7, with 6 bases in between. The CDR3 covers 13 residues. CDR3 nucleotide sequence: TGTGCCAGCAGTGAATACGGGAATTCACCCCTCCACTTT. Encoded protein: CASSEYGNSPLHF.

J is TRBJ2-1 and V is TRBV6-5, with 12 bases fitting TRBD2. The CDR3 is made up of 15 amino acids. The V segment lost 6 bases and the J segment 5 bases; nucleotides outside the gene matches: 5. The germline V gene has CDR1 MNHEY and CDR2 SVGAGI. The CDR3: CASSRGLAGNNEQFF. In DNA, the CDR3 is TGTGCCAGCAGCCGCGGACTAGCGGGGAACAATGAGCAGTTCTTC.

The CDR3 nucleotides read TGTGCCAGCAGCCCAGACAGGGGCTACGAGCAGTACTTC. As protein: CASSPDRGYEQYF. The rearrangement uses TRBV6-5 and TRBJ2-7, with 8 positions matching TRBD1. The CDR3 has 13 amino acids. With 6 bases clipped from V and 3 bases from J, the junction kept 4 bases outside the gene matches. CDR1 is MNHEY, CDR2 SVGAGI, per germline.

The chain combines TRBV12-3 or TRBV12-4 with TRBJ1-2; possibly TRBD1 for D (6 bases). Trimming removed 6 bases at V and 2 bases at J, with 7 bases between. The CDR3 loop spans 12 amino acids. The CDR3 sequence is CASSTGNYGYTF. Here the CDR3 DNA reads TGTGCCAGCAGCACAGGGAACTATGGCTACACCTTC.

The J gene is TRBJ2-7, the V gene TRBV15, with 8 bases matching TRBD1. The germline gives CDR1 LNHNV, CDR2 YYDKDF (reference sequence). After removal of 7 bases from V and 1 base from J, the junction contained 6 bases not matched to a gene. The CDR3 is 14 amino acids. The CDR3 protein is CATKRTGTSYEQYF. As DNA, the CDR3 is TGTGCCACCAAACGGACAGGGACTTCCTACGAGCAGTACTTC.

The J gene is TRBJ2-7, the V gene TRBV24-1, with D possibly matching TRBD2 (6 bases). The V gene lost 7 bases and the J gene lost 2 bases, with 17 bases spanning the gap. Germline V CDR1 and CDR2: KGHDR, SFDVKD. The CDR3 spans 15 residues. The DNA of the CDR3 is TGTGCCACCAGGGTCGAAGGAGGGGCTCCCTACGAGCAGTACTTC. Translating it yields CATRVEGGAPYEQYF.

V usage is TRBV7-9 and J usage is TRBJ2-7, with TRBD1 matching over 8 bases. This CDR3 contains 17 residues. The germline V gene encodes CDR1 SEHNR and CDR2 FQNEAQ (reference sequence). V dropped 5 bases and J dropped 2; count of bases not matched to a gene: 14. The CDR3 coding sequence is TGTGCCAGCAGCCCGCGCCTACAGGGGGTAGTCCCCTACGAGCAGTACTTC. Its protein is CASSPRLQGVVPYEQYF.

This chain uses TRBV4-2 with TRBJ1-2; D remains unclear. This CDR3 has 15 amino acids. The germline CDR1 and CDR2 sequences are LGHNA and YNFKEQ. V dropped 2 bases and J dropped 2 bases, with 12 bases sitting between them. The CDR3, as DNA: TGTGCCAGCAGCCAATCCGGAAGGAGGAACTATGGCTACACCTTC. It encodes CASSQSGRRNYGYTF.

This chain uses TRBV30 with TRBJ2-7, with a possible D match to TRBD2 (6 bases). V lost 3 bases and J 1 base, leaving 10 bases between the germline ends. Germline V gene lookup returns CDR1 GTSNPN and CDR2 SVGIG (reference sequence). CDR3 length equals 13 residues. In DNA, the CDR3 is TGTGCCTGGAGGGGAGGTGGTTCCTACGAGCAGTACTTC. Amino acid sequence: CAWRGGGSYEQYF.

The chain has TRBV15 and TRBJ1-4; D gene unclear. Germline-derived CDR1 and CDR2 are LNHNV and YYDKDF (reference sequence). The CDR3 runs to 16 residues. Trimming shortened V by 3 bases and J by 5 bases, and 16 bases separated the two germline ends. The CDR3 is CATSRDPRTGNEKLFF. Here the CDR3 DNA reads TGTGCCACCAGCAGGGATCCGCGGACTGGAAATGAAAAACTGTTTTTT.

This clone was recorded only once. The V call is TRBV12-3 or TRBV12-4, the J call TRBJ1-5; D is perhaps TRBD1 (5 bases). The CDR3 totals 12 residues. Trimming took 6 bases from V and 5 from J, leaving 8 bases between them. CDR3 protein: CASSPGYQPQHF. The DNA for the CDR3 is TGTGCCAGCAGCCCAGGGTATCAGCCCCAGCATTTT.

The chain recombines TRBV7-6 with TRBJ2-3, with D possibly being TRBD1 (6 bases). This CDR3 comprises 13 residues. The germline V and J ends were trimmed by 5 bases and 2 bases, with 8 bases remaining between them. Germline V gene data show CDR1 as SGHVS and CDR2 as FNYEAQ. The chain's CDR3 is CASSTGITDTQYF. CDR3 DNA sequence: TGTGCCAGCAGCACAGGGATCACAGATACGCAGTATTTT. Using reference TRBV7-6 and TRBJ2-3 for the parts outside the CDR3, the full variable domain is GAGVSQSPRYKVTKRGQDVALRCDPISGHVSLYWYRQALGQGPEFLTYFNYEAQQDKSGLPNDRFSAERPEGSISTLTIQRTEQRDSAMYRCASSTGITDTQYFGPGTRLTVL.

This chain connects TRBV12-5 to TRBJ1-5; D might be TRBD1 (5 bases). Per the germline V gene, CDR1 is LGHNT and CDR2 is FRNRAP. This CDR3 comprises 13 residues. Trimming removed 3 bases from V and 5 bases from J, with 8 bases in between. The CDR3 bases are TGTGCTAGTGGTTTCCAGGGTGATCAGCCCCAGCATTTT. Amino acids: CASGFQGDQPQHF.

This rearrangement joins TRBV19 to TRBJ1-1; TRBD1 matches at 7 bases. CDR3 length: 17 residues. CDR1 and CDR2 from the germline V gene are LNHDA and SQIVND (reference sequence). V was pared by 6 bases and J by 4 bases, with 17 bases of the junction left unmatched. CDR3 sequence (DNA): TGTGCCAGTAGGCACAGGGGACACCTCTTCGGAGGCACTGAAGCTTTCTTT. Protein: CASRHRGHLFGGTEAFF.